Listed below are T cell receptor beta chains from one sample, sequenced in a study of graft-versus-host responses after intestinal transplantation. Data came from immunoSEQ multiplex PCR; TCRdb stores just in-frame clones and leaves some out. This table holds about 39,000 clones, just over 90% found once. The sequences come from PBMCs, collected 700 to 850 days after intestinal transplantation. Receptors were obtained from a human patient who received an intestinal transplant, so some T cells may come from the graft donor. Each CDR3 is given with its conserved first and last residue. D genes are given only for firm matches. Size tells how often a clone was seen (once, few, many) or the class of an expanded clone, and some rows leave it out.

TRBJ2-3 | TRBV6-1 | - | TRBD2 | CASSEAGGRASSTDTQYF | TGTGCCAGCAGTGAAGCTGGCGGGAGGGCCTCGAGCACAGATACGCAGTATTTT
TRBJ1-3 | TRBV6-5 | - | - | CASSSLTESGNTIYF | TGTGCCAGCAGTTCCCTCACAGAATCTGGAAACACCATATATTTT
TRBJ2-1 | TRBV4-1 | - | - | CASSPNSGSTYNEQFF | TGCGCCAGCAGCCCCAACTCAGGGAGTACCTACAATGAGCAGTTCTTC
TRBJ1-6 | TRBV29-1 | - | - | CSASGIRNSPLHF | TGCAGCGCATCCGGGATCAGGAATTCACCCCTCCACTTT
TRBJ2-2 | TRBV7-9 | - | - | CASSFPGLPRGSTGELFF | TGTGCCAGCAGCTTCCCGGGACTCCCGCGAGGTAGTACCGGGGAGCTGTTTTTT
TRBJ1-2 | TRBV6-6 | - | - | CASSQGSAGYTF | TGTGCCAGCAGTCAGGGTAGTGCTGGCTACACCTTC
TRBJ2-3 | TRBV11-2 | - | - | CASSFWVGSDTDTQYF | TGTGCCAGCAGCTTCTGGGTGGGGTCGGACACAGATACGCAGTATTTT
TRBJ2-5 | TRBV10-3 | - | TRBD2 | CAIMAGGQETQYF | TGTGCCATCATGGCGGGGGGACAAGAGACCCAGTACTTC
TRBJ2-4 | TRBV7-9 | - | - | CASSLVGVDDKNIQYF | TGTGCCAGCAGCTTAGTTGGAGTAGACGACAAAAACATTCAGTACTTC
TRBJ1-3 | TRBV7-9 | - | TRBD1 | CASSSGGTERNTIYF | TGTGCCAGCAGCTCGGGGGGGACAGAACGAAACACCATATATTTT
TRBJ1-2 | TRBV9 | - | TRBD1 | CAITGQGVYGYTF | TGTGCCATAACGGGACAGGGAGTCTATGGCTACACCTTC
TRBJ2-5 | TRBV7-2 | - | - | CASSRAVKETQYF | TGTGCCAGCAGTCGGGCAGTGAAAGAGACCCAGTACTTC
TRBJ1-2 | TRBV7-9 | - | - | CASSLGGRGSNYGYTF | TGTGCCAGCAGCTTAGGGGGCAGGGGTAGTAACTATGGCTACACCTTC
TRBJ1-1 | TRBV28 | - | TRBD1 | CASSRWTGDTEAFF | TGTGCCAGCAGTCGCTGGACAGGGGACACTGAAGCTTTCTTT
TRBJ2-3 | TRBV14 | - | - | CASSLDRRQDTQYF | TGTGCCAGCAGCCTAGACAGGAGGCAAGATACGCAGTATTTT
TRBJ1-2 | TRBV19 | - | TRBD1 | CASHITGVSVNNYGYTF | TGTGCCAGCCACATCACAGGGGTCTCTGTTAACAACTATGGCTACACCTTC
TRBJ2-1 | TRBV6-1 | - | - | CASSEIFPSYNEQFF | TGTGCCAGCAGTGAAATATTTCCCTCCTACAATGAGCAGTTCTTC
TRBJ2-1 | TRBV7-9 | - | - | CASSLTLNEQFF | TGTGCCAGCAGCTTAACCCTAAATGAGCAGTTCTTC
TRBJ2-5 | TRBV7-6 | - | - | CASRPLGLQETQYF | TGTGCCAGCAGACCACTAGGACTTCAAGAGACCCAGTACTTC
TRBJ2-1 | TRBV9 | - | TRBD2 | CASSGGGGEQFF | TGTGCCAGCAGCGGCGGGGGGGGTGAGCAGTTCTTC
TRBJ2-1 | TRBV29-1 | - | - | CSVVVNSPEQFF | TGCAGCGTTGTTGTTAATAGCCCAGAGCAGTTCTTC
TRBJ2-1 | TRBV19 | - | TRBD2 | CASSPGLGPLNEQFF | TGTGCCAGTAGTCCGGGACTAGGTCCGTTAAATGAGCAGTTCTTC
TRBJ1-2 | TRBV21-1 | - | - | CASLTPGQGSGYTF | TGTGCCAGCCTCACTCCGGGACAGGGGAGCGGCTACACCTTC
TRBJ1-1 | TRBV7-9 | - | - | CASSLRDNTEAFF | TGTGCCAGCAGCTTACGGGATAACACTGAAGCTTTCTTT
TRBJ2-1 | TRBV5-1 | - | TRBD1 | CASSDRTGGYDEQFF | TGCGCCAGCAGCGATAGGACAGGGGGGTATGATGAGCAGTTCTTC
TRBJ1-2 | TRBV5-1 | - | TRBD1 | CASSLEGARGYTF | TGCGCCAGCAGCTTGGAGGGGGCGCGGGGCTACACCTTC
TRBJ2-1 | TRBV10-3 | once | TRBD2 | CAISGTSGSDNEQFF | TGTGCCATCAGTGGAACTAGCGGGAGCGACAATGAGCAGTTCTTC
TRBJ1-2 | TRBV6-5 | - | TRBD1 | CAVQGPANYGYTF | TGTGCCGTACAGGGGCCCGCTAACTATGGCTACACCTTC
TRBJ1-2 | TRBV28 | - | - | CASSYRGPYYGYTF | TGTGCCAGCAGTTACCGGGGCCCGTACTATGGCTACACCTTC
TRBJ1-6 | TRBV9 | once | - | CASTAGGLTNSPLHF | TGTGCCAGCACCGCCGGGGGCCTGACCAATTCACCCCTCCACTTT
TRBJ2-7 | TRBV6-1 | - | - | CASSLPTATYEQYF | TGTGCCAGCAGTCTACCGACCGCGACCTACGAGCAGTACTTC
TRBJ1-5 | TRBV4-2 | - | - | CASSPHRDTNQPQHF | TGTGCCAGCAGCCCCCACCGGGACACCAATCAGCCCCAGCATTTT
TRBJ2-7 | TRBV11-3 | - | - | CASSSSPGGEQYF | TGTGCCAGCAGCTCCTCCCCCGGGGGCGAGCAGTACTTC